This T cell receptor beta chain appears in the sequencing data of a study of regulatory T cells in long-lasting Graves disease. Study conclusions and caveats: Segments TRBV28, TRBJ1-2 and TRBJ2-5 showed preferential usage in persistent disease.

Regarding this clonotype: Its specificity is unknown.

With iRepertoire HTBI primers and Arm-PCR of CDR3 regions, TCR beta libraries were built. MiXCR, run by TCRdb on the multiplex PCR reads, gives a single entry per CDR3 protein. Here the sample spans roughly 350,000 distinct CDR3 sequences, 15% to 20% being singletons. The time point denotes: newly diagnosed GD, antithyroid drugs for less than 3 months. Extracted PBMC RNA gave rise to the TCR library. Per germline, CDR1 SGHRS and CDR2 YFSETQ. The V gene end was trimmed by 3 bases and the J gene end by 2 bases; junction bases not matched to a gene: 2. CDR3 length equals 15 residues. Separately, the same data were catalogued under a study of T cells in Graves' hyperthyroidism and ophthalmopathy. From that second work: Orbital computed tomography and thyroid ultrasound, together with serum TRAb and thyroxine and clinical symptoms, were used for diagnoses.

This TCR was recovered from a woman aged 18 to 35 with Graves disease. The material sequenced was peripheral blood mononuclear cells (PBMCs), taken at new diagnosis, from a patient treated with antithyroid drugs. The V call is TRBV5-1, the J call TRBJ2-7; 13 nucleotides match TRBD2. The CDR3: CASSSGLAGPYEQYF. The DNA for the CDR3 is TGCGCCAGCAGCTCGGGACTAGCGGGACCCTACGAGCAGTACTTC.